Here is one T cell receptor (beta chain) with its context. The target of this receptor is not known. No qualities accompany the bases; no much larger clone lies one base away. The sample carries other DNA sequences with the same CDR3. The CDR3 regions of human TCRbeta chains were analyzed by immunosequencing. The study's processing was this. TCRs in the repertoires were compared against a reference library of SARS-CoV-2-specific TCRs that had been generated with the MIRA antigen-specificity platform. Breadth meant the fraction of unique TCRs that were SARS-CoV-2-associated, whereas depth meant the fraction of total T cells that were SARS-CoV-2-associated. Using the MIRA data, each spike-specific TCR was assigned both to the spike region to which the TCR was reactive and to a CD4 or CD8 class. Log10-transformed breadth and depth values were compared by one-way ANOVA with Sidak's multiple comparisons tests. TCRdb took this table from immuneACCESS and kept in-frame rearrangements with V and J called. Such tables lack part of the clones; where checked against another copy, unresolved V genes explain under half of the gap, and the rest is unexplained. V and J calls and clone size are as listed in that table; D and trimming were resolved from the DNA. This sample holds roughly 150,000 clones; around 85% were observed only once. The ten most abundant clones make up 5.5% to 8% of the sample.

The time point label on this specimen signifies: sample from adult after SARS-CoV-2 infection, after symptom onset. A couple of convalescent COVID-19 patients, sampled after symptom onset from adults with prior SARS-CoV-2 infection, were also TCR-sequenced for comparison. CDR3 length: 14 amino acids, cysteine to phenylalanine. Only CDR3 DNA is held: 42 bases, read in frame from base 1. The germline V gene yields SGDLS for CDR1 and YYNGEE for CDR2. The V and J ends are trimmed by 0 bases and 1 base, leaving 8 bases between them. This sample was taken from a study of T cell responses to AZD1222 COVID-19 vaccine (dated by TCRdb to the early 2020s). Notes on the research overall: TCR sequencing was performed for more than 230 trial participants, of whom about 200 were given two doses of AZD1222 and some 26 were given two doses of MenACWY control vaccine. Trial participants were enrolled into age subgroups of 18-55, 56-69 and 70-plus years, which contained 148, 28 and 57 TCR-sequenced participants, respectively.

Broad study findings and their caveats: In the small 56-69-year group, the increase in depth fell short of significance, most likely because of low power. Only a handful of AZD1222 recipients were SARS-CoV-2 seropositive at baseline, limiting conclusions about previously exposed vaccinees. Epitopes outside the regions mutated in the B.1.351 and B.1.1.7 variants were reportedly recognized by nearly half of the unique spike-specific TCRs. The vaccine-associated CD4 TCRs covered the entire spike protein, and the dominant responses fell in regions 160-218 and 743-854. Participants were mostly white British and included more females than males, and it was suggested by the authors that clonal diversity may have been underestimated. Because no day 14 peak-response samples were available, repertoires were characterized only after the peak T cell response. A significant rise in spike-specific TCR breadth and depth was observed after two AZD1222 doses relative to day 0 and relative to MenACWY recipients.

The sequences come from peripheral blood, collected after recovery from COVID-19. The V and J segments used are TRBV9 and TRBJ2-7, with a tentative D gene TRBD1 over 6 matching bases. This sequence was found in an adult who had recovered from COVID-19. The nucleotide sequence reads as follows: TGTGCCAGCAGCGTAGACGGACAGTCCTACGAGCAGTACTTC. This is translated as CASSVDGQSYEQYF.